Each of the 5 T cell receptor beta chains below was sequenced from the same sample in a study of CD8+CD57+ T cells in acquired aplastic anemia. Whoever was chosen for sequencing had shown CD8+CD57+ cell expansion by flow cytometry. TCR beta VDJ and CDR3 profiles were obtained from a genomic DNA template. TCRdb redid the calling of the reads with MiXCR, one entry per CDR3 protein. The sample records approximately 200,000 distinct CDR3 sequences, about half being singletons. Sequenced: sorted CD4+, CD8+, or CD8+CD57+ T cells (not recorded which) from PBMCs. These receptors came from a human donor with aplastic anemia.

This clonotype was seen many times. The chain links TRBV5-1 to TRBJ1-1, with D unresolved. Germline CDR1 reads SGHRS; CDR2 reads YFSETQ. With 0 bases removed from V and 2 bases from J, the gap between germline ends came to 11 bases. There are 15 residues in the CDR3. CDR3: CASSLVQAENTEAFF. The CDR3 DNA reads as TGCGCCAGCAGCTTGGTACAAGCCGAAAACACTGAAGCTTTCTTT.

The table lists this clonotype with many counts. The chain carries TRBV15 and TRBJ2-7, with D perhaps TRBD1 (7 bases). Looked up from germline, CDR1 is LNHNV and CDR2 is YYDKDF (reference sequence). The CDR3 spans 17 residues. Deletions cut 0 bases from V and 4 bases from J, with 19 bases between. The CDR3 region has the DNA TGTGCCACCAGCAGAGAAGGGGGCGGCGGGGCTCCATACGAGCAGTACTTC. Amino acids: CATSREGGGGAPYEQYF.

This chain joins TRBV19 and TRBJ1-5, with 7 positions matching TRBD1. Germline CDR1 and CDR2: LNHDA and SQIVND (reference sequence). The CDR3 has 14 amino acids. Trimming took 5 bases from V and 11 from J; bases not matched to a gene: 12. In DNA, the CDR3 is TGTGCCAGTAGTGGGGGGACAGTCGCAGGGTCCCAGCATTTT. This encodes CASSGGTVAGSQHF.

J is TRBJ1-1 and V is TRBV15; D gene uncertain. Germline V lookup: CDR1 LNHNV, CDR2 YYDKDF (reference sequence). V was shortened by 0 bases and J by 8 bases, with 10 bases between the two germline ends. The CDR3 consists of 13 residues. As DNA, the CDR3 is TGTGCCACCAGCAGAGATTCGGCAGCCGAAGCTTTCTTT. Protein sequence: CATSRDSAAEAFF.

J is TRBJ2-3 and V is TRBV7-3; D is undetermined. The CDR3 extends over 14 amino acids. The germline V gene has CDR1 SGHTA and CDR2 FQGTGA. Trimming cost V 5 bases and J 4 bases, with 13 bases left between them. This CDR3 is CASSLGGVADTQYF. CDR3 nucleotide sequence: TGTGCCAGCAGCCTCGGCGGAGTGGCAGATACGCAGTATTTT.